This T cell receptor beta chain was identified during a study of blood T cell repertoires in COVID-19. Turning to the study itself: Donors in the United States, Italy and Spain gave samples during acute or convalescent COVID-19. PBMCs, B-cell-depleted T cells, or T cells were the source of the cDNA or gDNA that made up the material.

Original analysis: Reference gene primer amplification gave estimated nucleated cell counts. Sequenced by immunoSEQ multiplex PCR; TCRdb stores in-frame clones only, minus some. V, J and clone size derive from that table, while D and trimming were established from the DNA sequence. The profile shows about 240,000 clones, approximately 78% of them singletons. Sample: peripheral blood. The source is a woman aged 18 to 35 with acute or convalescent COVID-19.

CDR3 in amino acids: CASSFISNPYNEQFF. The CDR3 nucleotides are TGTGCCAGTAGTTTCATTAGCAACCCCTACAATGAGCAGTTCTTC. This chain uses TRBV19 with TRBJ2-1, with D hard to call. Germline assignment: CDR1 LNHDA and CDR2 SQIVND (reference sequence). CDR3 size: 15 residues. V was pared by 5 bases and J by 2 bases, with 13 bases between.